The 24 T cell receptor beta chains in this list originate from one sample, sequenced in a study of human T cells and chemical hapten exposure. TCRdb itself ran the RACE reads through MiXCR, one entry per CDR3 protein. The profile shows roughly 380,000 distinct CDR3 sequences, roughly 5.3% of them singletons. Time point described: pre-sensitization, week 0. Treatment specified: therapeutic diphenylcyclopropenone sensitization with weekly scalp DPC. The sample in question was whole blood, obtained in connection with sensitization to the hapten diphenylcyclopropenone (DPC). All receptors derive from a woman aged 45-60 years with alopecia areata. Some clones in this sample may be carry-over from other donors' samples.

This chain joins TRBV2 and TRBJ2-1; unclear D gene. Looked up from germline, CDR1 is SNHLY and CDR2 is FYNNEI. V was cut by 0 bases and J by 1 base, with 10 bases left in between. The CDR3 extends over 16 amino acids. The chain's CDR3 is CASSEAPPPSYNEQFF. The CDR3 nucleotides are TGTGCCAGCAGTGAAGCGCCGCCCCCATCCTACAATGAGCAGTTCTTC. Together with reference TRBV2 and TRBJ2-1, the CDR3 gives the full variable domain: EPEVTQTPSHQVTQMGQEVILRCVPISNHLYFYWYRQILGQKVEFLVSFYNNEISEKSEIFDDQFSVERPDGSNFTLKIRSTKLEDSAMYFCASSEAPPPSYNEQFFGPGTRLTVL.

This clonotype has at least ten counts. The chain carries TRBV6-2 or TRBV6-3 and TRBJ2-5; 10 bases map to TRBD2. The CDR3 has 15 amino acids. Looked up from germline, CDR1 is MNHEY and CDR2 is SVGEGT. Losses at the gene ends were 2 bases for V and 3 bases for J; bases not matched to a gene: 3. CDR3 in amino acids: CASSYRLAGEETQYF. CDR3 bases: TGTGCCAGCAGTTACAGGCTAGCGGGAGAAGAGACCCAGTACTTC.

In this sample, this clonotype turned up many times. The CDR3: CASRPTGSNTGELFF. The CDR3 region has the DNA TGTGCCAGCAGGCCGACAGGGTCAAACACCGGGGAGCTGTTTTTT. The chain combines TRBV12-3 or TRBV12-4 with TRBJ2-2; 7 bases are a match to TRBD1. With 6 bases clipped from V and 2 bases from J, the junction kept 6 bases outside the gene matches. The CDR3 is 15 amino acids.

This chain's CDR3 is CASSLRSTGTVVYEQYF. The CDR3 DNA sequence: TGCGCCAGCAGCTTGAGGAGTACCGGGACAGTCGTCTACGAGCAGTACTTC. The V gene is TRBV5-1, the J gene TRBJ2-7; 7 bases are shared with TRBD1. The trim removed 1 base at V and 3 bases at J, leaving 13 bases unmatched. Germline assignment: CDR1 SGHRS and CDR2 YFSETQ. The CDR3 is made up of 17 amino acids.

This clonotype was picked up many times. The rearrangement links TRBV25-1 to TRBJ2-3; 7 bases align to TRBD2. Germline V gene lookup returns CDR1 MGHDK and CDR2 SYGVNS. The V gene end was trimmed by 6 bases and the J gene end by 6 bases; junction bases not matched to a gene: 3. CDR3 length equals 12 residues. In DNA, the CDR3 is TGTGCCAGCAGAGGGACTACGGATACGCAGTATTTT. Its translation: CASRGTTDTQYF.

This clonotype was recorded many times. The V call is TRBV25-1, the J call TRBJ2-6; no definite D call. The CDR3 totals 14 residues. Germline-derived CDR1 and CDR2 are MGHDK and SYGVNS. The V and J ends lost 8 bases and 4 bases respectively, with 12 bases between them. The CDR3 coding sequence is TGTGCCAGCTCTCCGGGCGCCGGGGCCAACGTCCTGACTTTC. It is translated as CASSPGAGANVLTF.

This clonotype has more than one count but fewer than ten. This sequence joins TRBV3-1 and TRBJ1-2; 8 positions match TRBD1. With V trimmed by 2 bases and J by 8 bases, 7 bases remained unmatched. The CDR3 spans 14 residues. Germline V gene data show CDR1 as LGHDT and CDR2 as YNNKEL (reference sequence). As DNA, the CDR3 is TGTGCCAGCAGCCAAAATGCCGGACAGGGCGGCTACACCTTC. Protein product: CASSQNAGQGGYTF.

The rearrangement joins TRBV7-6 to TRBJ2-3, with a weak D call TRBD2 (5 bases). CDR1 and CDR2 (germline): SGHVS, FNYEAQ. This CDR3 is built from 15 residues. The ends were cut back, 3 bases at V and 2 bases at J, with 12 bases in the middle. The CDR3 loop is CASSFGERTTDTQYF. For the CDR3, the DNA is TGTGCCAGCAGCTTTGGGGAGAGAACCACAGATACGCAGTATTTT.

A few counts support this clonotype. The chain uses TRBV7-2 and TRBJ1-1, with 10 nucleotides matching TRBD1. With V trimmed by 5 bases and J by 5 bases, 8 bases remained unmatched. CDR3 length equals 15 residues. Germline loops: CDR1 SGHTA, CDR2 FQGNSA. This CDR3 is CASSRGTGAGTEAFF. CDR3 sequence (DNA): TGTGCCAGCAGCCGCGGGACAGGGGCGGGTACTGAAGCTTTCTTT.

The sample holds many counts of this clonotype. J is TRBJ1-4 and V is TRBV12-3 or TRBV12-4, with D unresolved. Trimming shortened V by 7 bases and J by 3 bases, and 9 bases separated the two germline ends. The CDR3 covers 13 residues. The CDR3 loop reads CASTGNSNEKLFF. The CDR3 nucleotides read TGTGCCAGCACTGGTAACTCTAATGAAAAACTGTTTTTT.

This clonotype was counted many times. The genes are TRBV29-1 and TRBJ2-3; unclear D gene. Germline CDR1 is SQVTM and CDR2 is ANQGSEA. Trimming left V 4 bases short and J 1 base short, with 9 bases between. The CDR3 runs to 13 residues. The CDR3 here is CSVGPRGTDTQYF. CDR3 DNA: TGCAGCGTTGGGCCAAGAGGCACAGATACGCAGTATTTT.

This clonotype has ten or more counts. The V gene is TRBV6-1, the J gene TRBJ1-4; possible D gene TRBD1, 5 bases. Trimming took off 4 bases at V and 7 bases at J, with 16 bases between the two ends. Germline CDR1 reads MNHNS; CDR2 reads SASEGT. The CDR3 consists of 15 residues. In nucleotides, the CDR3 is TGTGCCAGCAGTGCTGGGGGACGAGGTACTGAAAAACTGTTTTTT. Encoded protein: CASSAGGRGTEKLFF.

In this sample, this clonotype turned up many times. V and J are TRBV4-1 and TRBJ2-7, with D perhaps matching TRBD2 (6 bases). Per the germline V gene, CDR1 is MGHRA and CDR2 is YSYEKL. The CDR3 is made up of 17 amino acids. The V gene lost 0 bases and the J gene lost 0 bases, with 15 bases spanning the gap. CDR3 DNA: TGCGCCAGCAGCCAAGAAGGAGGGGCGGGTAGCTCCTACGAGCAGTACTTC. Residues: CASSQEGGAGSSYEQYF.

This clonotype was observed at least ten times. J is TRBJ2-2 and V is TRBV12-3 or TRBV12-4; perhaps TRBD1 as D (6 bases). Deletions cut 4 bases from V and 7 bases from J, with 13 bases between. The CDR3 loop spans 14 amino acids. In DNA, the CDR3 is TGTGCCAGCAGTTCGCGTACAGGGATCGGGGAGCTGTTTTTT. This codes for CASSSRTGIGELFF.

This rearrangement joins TRBV12-5 to TRBJ1-5; 8 bases line up with TRBD1. Germline V lookup: CDR1 LGHNT, CDR2 FRNRAP. Germline trimming cut 0 bases from V and 6 bases from J; bases unmatched to any gene: 7. This CDR3 comprises 16 residues. CDR3: CASGLVRGQGGQPQHF. CDR3 coding DNA: TGTGCTAGTGGTTTGGTACGTGGACAGGGCGGTCAGCCCCAGCATTTT.

The CDR3 bases are TGTGCCAGCTCCACCGACACCCCGCACGAGCAGTACTTC. It yields the protein CASSTDTPHEQYF. The genes are TRBV18 and TRBJ2-7, with D uncertain. The CDR3 contains 13 residues. Germline CDR1 and CDR2: KGHSH and LQKENI. V gave up 6 bases and J gave up 5 bases, with 14 bases separating them.

This clonotype was picked up a small number of times. This clone may be a read error of a much larger clone one base away. This chain links TRBV12-3 or TRBV12-4 with TRBJ1-1; D may be TRBD1 (5 bases). The length of the CDR3 is 13 residues. V shed 6 bases and J shed 1 base, with 9 bases lying between them. Written as DNA, the CDR3 is TGTGCCAGCAGACAGACAGCGAACACTGAAGCTTTCTTT. Its protein product is CASRQTANTEAFF.

This clonotype was counted at least ten times. The V and J genes are TRBV20-1 and TRBJ2-2, with 9 bases matching TRBD2. The CDR3 is made up of 14 amino acids. The trim removed 7 bases at V and 6 bases at J, leaving 9 bases unmatched. Germline V lookup: CDR1 DFQATT, CDR2 SNEGSKA (reference sequence). CDR3 coding DNA: TGCAGTGGGATTTCGCGGGAGGGCTCCGGGGAGCTGTTTTTT. It codes for CSGISREGSGELFF.

There are many counts of this clonotype. The CDR3 reads CSAASGPYEQYF. The CDR3 nucleotides are TGCAGTGCTGCTTCCGGCCCCTACGAGCAGTACTTC. The V call is TRBV20-1, the J call TRBJ2-7; D uncertain. Between the trimmed V and J ends, which lost 5 bases and 2 bases, there was a span of 10 bases. CDR3 size: 12 residues. Germline V CDR1 and CDR2: DFQATT, SNEGSKA (reference sequence).

This clonotype came up a few times. The chain links TRBV6-5 to TRBJ2-2; 7 bases match TRBD1. V lost 0 bases to trimming and J lost 5 bases; unmatched junction nucleotides: 9. The CDR3 has 17 amino acids. Germline CDR1 and CDR2: MNHEY and SVGAGI. The CDR3: CASSYSNRGMSTGELFF. The DNA of the CDR3 is TGTGCCAGCAGTTACTCAAACAGGGGTATGAGTACCGGGGAGCTGTTTTTT.

The chain is built from TRBV6-6 and TRBJ1-6; D is undetermined. The V end lost 2 bases, the J end lost 9 bases, and 17 bases lay between the germline ends. Germline CDR1 and CDR2: MNHNY and SVGAGI (reference sequence). The CDR3 is made up of 16 amino acids. CDR3 loop: CASSYRLVERFSPLHF. The CDR3, as DNA: TGTGCCAGCAGTTACCGTCTTGTGGAACGGTTTTCACCCCTCCACTTT.

The rearrangement joins TRBV5-1 to TRBJ1-1; perhaps TRBD1 as D (5 bases). Trimming stripped 4 bases from V and 2 bases from J, with 15 bases between. The CDR3 contains 15 residues. Germline lookup yields CDR1 SGHRS and CDR2 YFSETQ. The CDR3 DNA sequence: TGCGCCAGCAGCCCTAAGCACGGGGCTAACACTGAAGCTTTCTTT. It is translated as CASSPKHGANTEAFF.

This clonotype has ten or more counts. The genes are TRBV2 and TRBJ2-1; D is ambiguous. Trimming took 2 bases from V and 0 from J, leaving 8 bases between them. Germline V gives CDR1 SNHLY, CDR2 FYNNEI. The CDR3 is 15 amino acids. This CDR3 is CASSERTSSYNEQFF. CDR3 nucleotides: TGTGCCAGCAGTGAAAGGACCAGCTCCTACAATGAGCAGTTCTTC. Drawing the rest from reference TRBV2 and TRBJ2-1, the complete variable domain is EPEVTQTPSHQVTQMGQEVILRCVPISNHLYFYWYRQILGQKVEFLVSFYNNEISEKSEIFDDQFSVERPDGSNFTLKIRSTKLEDSAMYFCASSERTSSYNEQFFGPGTRLTVL.

This clonotype turned up a few times. The chain is built from TRBV20-1 and TRBJ2-7; D is perhaps TRBD1 or TRBD2 (5 bases each). V was shortened by 0 bases and J by 2 bases, with 17 bases between the two germline ends. The CDR3 totals 16 residues. Germline values: CDR1 DFQATT, CDR2 SNEGSKA (reference sequence). CDR3 nucleotide sequence: TGCAGTGCTAGAGAGATTCCCGGGACGCTTACCTACGAGCAGTACTTC. Protein product: CSAREIPGTLTYEQYF.